Detailed here is one T cell receptor (beta chain). The germline gives CDR1 SGHRS, CDR2 YFSETQ. The V and J ends lost 6 bases and 0 bases respectively, with 9 bases between them. This CDR3 has 13 amino acids. These data belong to a study of blood T cell repertoires in COVID-19. About the study: Sources were T cells, B-cell-depleted T cells, or PBMCs; the material itself was cDNA or gDNA.

Source study methods: Amplification of reference gene primers was used by the study to estimate nucleated cell counts. Sequenced by immunoSEQ multiplex PCR; TCRdb stores in-frame clones only, minus some. Clone size and V and J calls were adopted from that table, with D and trimming inferred from the DNA. The profile covers over 90,000 clones, with approximately 87% appearing a single time and about 15% taken by the ten largest. The rearrangement links TRBV5-1 to TRBJ1-1, with D perhaps matching TRBD1 (5 bases). The TCR comes from a human donor in a cohort sampled during active COVID-19. Sequencing used peripheral blood. DNA of the CDR3: TGCGCCAGCATTGGGGCCGTGAACACTGAAGCTTTCTTT. Protein: CASIGAVNTEAFF.